Below, one T cell receptor beta chain is given with its context. The antigen is undetermined. These data belong to a study of beta chain features in type 1 diabetes. The study's findings and limits: There were fewer insertions and more deletions at the VDJ junctions of type 1 diabetes patients. Shorter TCRB CDR3s, moderately but significantly so, marked every one of the four CD4+ subsets in Type 1 diabetes patients.

The germline V gene has CDR1 GTSNPN and CDR2 SVGIG (reference sequence). The V gene end was trimmed by 4 bases and the J gene end by 8 bases; junction bases not matched to a gene: 12. The CDR3 totals 14 residues. Sampling consisted of one heparinised blood draw per donor, averaging around 100 mL. Researchers reported sorting CD4+ naive, central memory, regulatory and stem cell-like memory cells via CD45RO/CCR7/CD25/CD127/CD95/CD27. cDNA synthesis used the whole RNA isolate, giving expressed TCRB sequences. Naive, central memory and regulatory T cell samples averaged roughly 3.6 million immunoSEQ reads each. Method: immunoSEQ multiplex PCR; TCRdb's copy keeps in-frame clones and lacks some. Counted here are 240,000 or so clones, roughly 13% occurring once; the ten biggest clones make up 0.019%.

The sequence was obtained from a man aged 25-40 years with type 1 diabetes. J is TRBJ1-2 and V is TRBV30; 8 positions match TRBD1. Sequenced material: naive CD4+ T cells from blood. The CDR3 loop is CAWTRGQGEGGYTF. CDR3 bases: TGTGCCTGGACTCGAGGACAGGGAGAAGGAGGCTACACCTTC.